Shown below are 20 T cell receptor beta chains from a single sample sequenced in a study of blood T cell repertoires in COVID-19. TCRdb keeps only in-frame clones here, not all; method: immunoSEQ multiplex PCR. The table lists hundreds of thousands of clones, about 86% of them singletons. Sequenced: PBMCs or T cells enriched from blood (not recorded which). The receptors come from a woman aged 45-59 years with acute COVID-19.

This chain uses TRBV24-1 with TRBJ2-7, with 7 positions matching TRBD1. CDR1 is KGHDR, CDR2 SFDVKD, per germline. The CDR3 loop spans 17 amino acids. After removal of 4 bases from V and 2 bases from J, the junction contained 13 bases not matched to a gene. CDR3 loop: CATSEWDSRIKTYEQYF. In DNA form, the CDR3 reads TGTGCCACCAGTGAATGGGACAGCCGAATTAAAACCTACGAGCAGTACTTC.

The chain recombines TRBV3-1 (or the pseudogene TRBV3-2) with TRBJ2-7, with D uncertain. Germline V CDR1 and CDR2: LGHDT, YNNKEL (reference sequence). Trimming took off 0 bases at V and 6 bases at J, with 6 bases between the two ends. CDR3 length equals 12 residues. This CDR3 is CASSQDRGEQYF. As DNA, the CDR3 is TGTGCCAGCAGCCAAGATCGAGGCGAGCAGTACTTC.

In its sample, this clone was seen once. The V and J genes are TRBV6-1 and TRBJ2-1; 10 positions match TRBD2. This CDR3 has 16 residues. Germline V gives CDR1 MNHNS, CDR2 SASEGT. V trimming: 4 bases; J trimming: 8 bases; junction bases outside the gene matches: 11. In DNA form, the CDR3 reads TGTGCCAGCAGTGCCTTAAAAGCGGGAGGGTGGGATGAGCAGTTCTTC. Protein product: CASSALKAGGWDEQFF.

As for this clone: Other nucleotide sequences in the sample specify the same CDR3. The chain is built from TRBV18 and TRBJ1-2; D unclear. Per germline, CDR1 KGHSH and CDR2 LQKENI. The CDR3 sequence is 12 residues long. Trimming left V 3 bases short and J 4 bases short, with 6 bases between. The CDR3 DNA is TGTGCCAGCTCACCTGAGGGCTATGGCTACACCTTC. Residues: CASSPEGYGYTF.

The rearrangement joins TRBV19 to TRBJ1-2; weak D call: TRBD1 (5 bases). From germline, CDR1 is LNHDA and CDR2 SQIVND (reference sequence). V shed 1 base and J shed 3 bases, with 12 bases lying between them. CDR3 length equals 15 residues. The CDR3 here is CASSIVVGADYGYTF. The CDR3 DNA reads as TGTGCCAGTAGTATAGTGGTAGGGGCGGACTATGGCTACACCTTC.

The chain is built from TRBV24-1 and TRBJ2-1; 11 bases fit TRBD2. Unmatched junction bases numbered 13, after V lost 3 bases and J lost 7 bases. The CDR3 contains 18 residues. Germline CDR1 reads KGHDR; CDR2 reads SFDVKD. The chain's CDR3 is CATSDIAGGPRGENEQFF. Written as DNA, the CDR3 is TGTGCCACCAGTGATATAGCGGGAGGGCCTCGTGGTGAGAATGAGCAGTTCTTC.

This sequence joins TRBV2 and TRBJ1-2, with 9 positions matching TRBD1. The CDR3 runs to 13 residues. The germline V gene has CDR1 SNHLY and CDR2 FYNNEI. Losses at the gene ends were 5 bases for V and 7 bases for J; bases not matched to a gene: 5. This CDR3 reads CASSLDRGGGYTF. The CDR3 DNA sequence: TGTGCCAGCAGTTTGGACAGGGGTGGTGGCTACACCTTC.

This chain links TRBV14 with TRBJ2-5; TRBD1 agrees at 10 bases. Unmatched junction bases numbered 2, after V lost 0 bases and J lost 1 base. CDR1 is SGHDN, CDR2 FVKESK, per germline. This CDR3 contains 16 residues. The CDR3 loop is CASSQEWTGGQETQYF. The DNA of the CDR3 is TGTGCCAGCAGCCAAGAATGGACAGGGGGCCAAGAGACCCAGTACTTC.

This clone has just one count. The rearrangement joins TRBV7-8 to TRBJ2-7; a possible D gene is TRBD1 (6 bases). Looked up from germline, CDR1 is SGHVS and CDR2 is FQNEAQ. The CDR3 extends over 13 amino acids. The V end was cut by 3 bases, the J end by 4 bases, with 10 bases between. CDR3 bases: TGTGCCAGCAGCTTGGGGACAAAATACGAGCAGTACTTC. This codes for CASSLGTKYEQYF.

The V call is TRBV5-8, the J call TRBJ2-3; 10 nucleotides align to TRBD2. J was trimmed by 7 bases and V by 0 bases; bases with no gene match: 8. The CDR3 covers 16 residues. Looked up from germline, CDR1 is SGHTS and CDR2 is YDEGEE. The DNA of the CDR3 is TGTGCCAGCAGCTTGGGACTAGCGGGCCCGTCGAATACGCAGTATTTT. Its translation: CASSLGLAGPSNTQYF.

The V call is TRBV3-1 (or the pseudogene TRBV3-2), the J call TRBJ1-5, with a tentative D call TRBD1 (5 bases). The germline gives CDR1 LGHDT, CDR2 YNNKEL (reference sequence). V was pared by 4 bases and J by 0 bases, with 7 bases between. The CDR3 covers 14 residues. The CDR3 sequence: CASSPGGSNQPQHF. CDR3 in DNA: TGTGCCAGCAGCCCCGGGGGTAGCAATCAGCCCCAGCATTTT.

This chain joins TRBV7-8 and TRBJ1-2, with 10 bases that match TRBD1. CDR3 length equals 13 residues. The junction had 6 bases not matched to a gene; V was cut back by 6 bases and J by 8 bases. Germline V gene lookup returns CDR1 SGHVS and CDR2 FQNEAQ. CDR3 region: CASRTDRGHGYTF. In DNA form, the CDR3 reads TGTGCCAGCAGAACAGACAGGGGGCACGGCTACACCTTC.

The CDR3 region has the DNA TGCGCCAGCAGCCCGGGACAGGTACCCTACAATGAGCAGTTCTTC. Residues: CASSPGQVPYNEQFF. The chain couples TRBV5-1 to TRBJ2-1; 8 bases line up with TRBD1. Germline V gene lookup returns CDR1 SGHRS and CDR2 YFSETQ. The CDR3 is made up of 15 amino acids. V shed 4 bases, J shed 2 bases, and the junction held 5 bases outside the gene matches.

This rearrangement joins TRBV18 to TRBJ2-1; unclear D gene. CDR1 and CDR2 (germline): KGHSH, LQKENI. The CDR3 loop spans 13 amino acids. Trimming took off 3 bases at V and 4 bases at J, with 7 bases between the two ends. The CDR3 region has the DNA TGTGCCAGCTCACCTCTAGAATACAATGAGCAGTTCTTC. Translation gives CASSPLEYNEQFF.

CDR3 nucleotides: TGTGCCAGCAGCTTAGCGCTAGTTATTTCTGGGGCCAACGTCCTGACTTTC. Residues: CASSLALVISGANVLTF. The chain has TRBV7-9 and TRBJ2-6; D remains unclear. CDR3 length: 17 amino acids. Germline V lookup: CDR1 SEHNR, CDR2 FQNEAQ (reference sequence). V was shortened by 0 bases and J by 1 base, with 10 bases between the two germline ends.

CDR3 sequence: CASSLGQGSPYEQYF. Here the CDR3 DNA reads TGTGCCAGCAGCTTAGGACAGGGTAGTCCCTACGAGCAGTACTTC. The chain has TRBV7-2 and TRBJ2-7, with 7 bases identical to TRBD1. Germline V gene sequence: CDR1 SGHTA, CDR2 FQGNSA. CDR3 length: 15 amino acids. V shed 1 base, J shed 2 bases, and the junction held 5 bases outside the gene matches. The full variable domain, with the rest looked up from reference TRBV7-2 and TRBJ2-7, is GAGVSQSPSNKVTEKGKDVELRCDPISGHTALYWYRQSLGQGLEFLIYFQGNSAPDKSGLPSDRFSAERTGGSVSTLTIQRTQQEDSAVYLCASSLGQGSPYEQYFGPGTRLTVT.

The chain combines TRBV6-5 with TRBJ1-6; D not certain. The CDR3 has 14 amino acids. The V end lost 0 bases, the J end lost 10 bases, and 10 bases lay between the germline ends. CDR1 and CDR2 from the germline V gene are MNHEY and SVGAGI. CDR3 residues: CASSYSQSGSPLHF. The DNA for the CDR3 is TGTGCCAGCAGTTACTCCCAGTCGGGGTCACCCCTCCACTTT.

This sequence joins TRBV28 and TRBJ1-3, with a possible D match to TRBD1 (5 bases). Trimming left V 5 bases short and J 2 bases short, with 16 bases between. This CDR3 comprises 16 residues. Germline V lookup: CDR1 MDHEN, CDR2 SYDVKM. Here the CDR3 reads CASSLSGGITGNTIYF. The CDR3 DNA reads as TGTGCCAGCAGTCTCAGTGGGGGGATTACTGGAAACACCATATATTTT.

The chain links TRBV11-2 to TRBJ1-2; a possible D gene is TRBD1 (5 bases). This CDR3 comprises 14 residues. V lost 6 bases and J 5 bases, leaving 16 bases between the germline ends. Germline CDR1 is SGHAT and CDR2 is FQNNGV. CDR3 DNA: TGTGCCAGCAGATCCGTCCGGGACTCTTATGGCTACACCTTC. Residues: CASRSVRDSYGYTF.

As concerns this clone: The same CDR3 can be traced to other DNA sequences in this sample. CDR3 loop: CASRGRGAGASLRANEQYF. In nucleotides, the CDR3 is TGTGCCAGCCGGGGGCGGGGGGCCGGGGCCTCCCTGCGGGCGAATGAGCAGTACTTC. The chain links TRBV7-9 to TRBJ2-7; TRBD2 matches 8 bases. Germline CDR1 reads SEHNR; CDR2 reads FQNEAQ (reference sequence). V shed 8 bases and J 7 bases; nucleotides not matched to a gene: 28. This CDR3 region has 19 residues. The full variable domain, completed using reference TRBV7-9 and TRBJ2-7, is DTGVSQNPRHKITKRGQNVTFRCDPISEHNRLYWYRQTLGQGPEFLTYFQNEAQLEKSRLLSDRFSAERPKGSFSTLEIQRTEQGDSAMYLCASRGRGAGASLRANEQYFGPGTRLTVT.